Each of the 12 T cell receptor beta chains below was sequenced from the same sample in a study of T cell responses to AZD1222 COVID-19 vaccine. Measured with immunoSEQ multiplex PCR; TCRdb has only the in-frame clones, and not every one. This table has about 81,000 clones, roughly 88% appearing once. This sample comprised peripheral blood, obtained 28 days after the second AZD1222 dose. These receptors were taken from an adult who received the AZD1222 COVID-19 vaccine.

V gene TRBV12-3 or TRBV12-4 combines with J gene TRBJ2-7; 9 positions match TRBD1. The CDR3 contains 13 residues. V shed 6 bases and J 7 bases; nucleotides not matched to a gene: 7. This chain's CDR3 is CASRRQGVGEQYF. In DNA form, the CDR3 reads TGTGCCAGCAGGAGACAGGGGGTGGGGGAGCAGTACTTC.

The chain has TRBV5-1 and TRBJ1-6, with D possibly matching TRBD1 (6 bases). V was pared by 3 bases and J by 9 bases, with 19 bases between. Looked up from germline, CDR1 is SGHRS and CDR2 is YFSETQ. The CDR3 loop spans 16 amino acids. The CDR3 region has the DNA TGCGCCAGCAGCTCGGGACTCCAGGGGCAGGGTTCACCCCTCCACTTT. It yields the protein CASSSGLQGQGSPLHF.

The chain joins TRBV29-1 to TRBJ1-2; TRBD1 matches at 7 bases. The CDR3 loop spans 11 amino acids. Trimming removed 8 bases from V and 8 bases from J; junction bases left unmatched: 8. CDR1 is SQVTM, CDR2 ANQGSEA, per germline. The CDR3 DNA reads TGCAGCTCAATGACAGGGAGAGGCTACACCTTC. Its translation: CSSMTGRGYTF.

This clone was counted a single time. The CDR3 DNA sequence: TGTGCCAGCAGCCAAACCAGGGACAGCTCTGGGGCCAACGTCCTGACTTTC. Amino acid sequence: CASSQTRDSSGANVLTF. The gene calls are TRBV3-1 (or the pseudogene TRBV3-2) and TRBJ2-6; 7 positions match TRBD1. V lost 2 bases and J lost 0; bases outside the gene matches: 4. Germline CDR1 and CDR2: LGHDT and YNNKEL (reference sequence). The CDR3 contains 17 residues.

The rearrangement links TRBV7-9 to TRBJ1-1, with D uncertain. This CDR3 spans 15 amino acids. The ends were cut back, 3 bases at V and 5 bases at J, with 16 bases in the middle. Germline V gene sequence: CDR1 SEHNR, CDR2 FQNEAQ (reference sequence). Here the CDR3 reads CASSLVTVSGTEAFF. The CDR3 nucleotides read TGTGCCAGCAGCTTGGTTACGGTATCGGGAACTGAAGCTTTCTTT.

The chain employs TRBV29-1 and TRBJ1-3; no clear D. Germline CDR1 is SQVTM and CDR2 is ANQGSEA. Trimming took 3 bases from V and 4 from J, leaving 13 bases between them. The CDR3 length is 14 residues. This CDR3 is CSVDSSGSGNTIYF. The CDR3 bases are TGCAGCGTTGACTCGTCGGGATCAGGAAACACCATATATTTT.

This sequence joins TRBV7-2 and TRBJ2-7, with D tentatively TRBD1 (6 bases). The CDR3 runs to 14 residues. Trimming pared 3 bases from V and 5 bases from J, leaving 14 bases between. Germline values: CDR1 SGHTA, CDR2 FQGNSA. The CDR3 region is CASSLDSSGDEQYF. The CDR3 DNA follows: TGTGCCAGCAGCTTGGACAGTTCTGGGGACGAGCAGTACTTC.

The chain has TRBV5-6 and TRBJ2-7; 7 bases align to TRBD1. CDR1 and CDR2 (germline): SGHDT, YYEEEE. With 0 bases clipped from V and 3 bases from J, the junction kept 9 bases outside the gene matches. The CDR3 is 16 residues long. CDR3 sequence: CASSLDYGTAHYEQYF. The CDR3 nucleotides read TGTGCCAGCAGCTTGGATTACGGGACAGCCCACTACGAGCAGTACTTC.

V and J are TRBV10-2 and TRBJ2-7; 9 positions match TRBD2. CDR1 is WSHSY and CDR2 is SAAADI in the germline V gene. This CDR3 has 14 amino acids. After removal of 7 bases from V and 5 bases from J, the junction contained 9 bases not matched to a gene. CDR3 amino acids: CASTPRGGIDEQYF. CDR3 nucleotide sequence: TGCGCCAGCACCCCGCGGGGGGGTATCGACGAGCAGTACTTC.

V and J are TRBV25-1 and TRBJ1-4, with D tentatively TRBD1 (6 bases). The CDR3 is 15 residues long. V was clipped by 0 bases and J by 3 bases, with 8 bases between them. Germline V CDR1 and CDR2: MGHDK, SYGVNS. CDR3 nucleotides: TGTGCCAGCAGTGAATACAGGGGCCCTAATGAAAAACTGTTTTTT. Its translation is CASSEYRGPNEKLFF. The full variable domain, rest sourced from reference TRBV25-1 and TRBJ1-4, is EADIYQTPRYLVIGTGKKITLECSQTMGHDKMYWYQQDPGMELHLIHYSYGVNSTEKGDLSSESTVSRIRTEHFPLTLESARPSHTSQYLCASSEYRGPNEKLFFGSGTQLSVL.

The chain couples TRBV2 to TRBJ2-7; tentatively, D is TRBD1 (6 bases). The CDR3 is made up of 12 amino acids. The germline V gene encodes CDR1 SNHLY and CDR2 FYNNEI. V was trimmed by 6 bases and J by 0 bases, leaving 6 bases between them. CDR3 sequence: CASRDSSYEQYF. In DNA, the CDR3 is TGTGCCAGCAGGGACAGCTCCTACGAGCAGTACTTC. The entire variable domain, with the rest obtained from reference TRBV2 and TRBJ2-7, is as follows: EPEVTQTPSHQVTQMGQEVILRCVPISNHLYFYWYRQILGQKVEFLVSFYNNEISEKSEIFDDQFSVERPDGSNFTLKIRSTKLEDSAMYFCASRDSSYEQYFGPGTRLTVT.

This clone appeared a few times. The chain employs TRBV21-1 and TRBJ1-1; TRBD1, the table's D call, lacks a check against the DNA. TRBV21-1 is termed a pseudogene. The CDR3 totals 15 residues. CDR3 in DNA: TGTGCCAGCAGCAAAGCGCTTTGGGGCCGCACTGAAGCTTTCTTT. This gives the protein CASSKALWGRTEAFF.